This TCR beta chain was documented in a study of human T cells and chemical hapten exposure (dated by TCRdb to about 2021). In terms of the full investigation: For sensitization, 2% DPC in acetone was applied to a roughly 2 cm by roughly 2 cm area of upper inner arm skin. Patient blood was sampled pre-sensitization (week 0) and at 2, 6 and about 24 weeks after DPC sensitization. The study tracked peripheral blood TCR repertoire changes in vivo during primary and secondary sensitization to the hapten diphenylcyclopropenone (DPC) in alopecia patients. About 28 alopecia patients gave blood for TCR sequencing at one to four time points (pre-sensitization, 2, 6 and 24 weeks). The patient cohort, mostly female, included alopecia areata with under or over 50% scalp involvement, alopecia totalis and alopecia universalis. Patch tests used Finn chambers with 0.01% DPC on the upper back, scored after 6 days by International Contact Dermatitis Research Group standards. Libraries were pooled for sequencing, and per-sample TCR yields varied mainly because of small differences in library volumes within the pool. Throughout the approximately 25-week study period, patients were also given weekly therapeutic DPC doses on the scalp.

Study-level results and caveats: Repeated subsampling changed both the strength of the expansion versus patch-test correlation and the threshold at which the correlation became significant. Expanded TCRs formed significantly more large CDR3 similarity clusters than pre-sensitization or healthy control sets, consistent with antigen-driven responses. Patch test score correlated positively with the number of PT1 expanded TCRs, reaching significance at thresholds 8, 16 and 32 but not at 4. The number of TCRs above 1 in 1000 frequency did not change with DPC sensitization; there was no evidence of global repertoire structure alterations. Alopecia, a presumed autoimmune disease, was present in all patients, so the immune response of the patients might differ from that of healthy individuals.

Library creation used RACE. Sequencing took place on a NextSeq 500. During library preparation, unique molecular identifiers were attached to individual cDNA molecules so that TCRs could be counted quantitatively and reproducibly. For every blood RNA sample, sequencing covered both the TCR alpha and TCR beta chains. Per the source publication's procedure: A median of about 89,000 TCRs per sample was observed, with a range of 23,224 to 690,600. V, J and CDR3 annotation of the TCR reads was performed with the Decombinator software suite. Every sample was subsampled to the same number of TCRs (28,000) for the PS versus PT1 abundance plots. Expanded TCRs were defined as absent before sensitization and observed at least eight times at the 2-week time point. In TCRdb, the public reads were trimmed at Q25 with fastp and aligned with MiXCR, with productive beta chains retained. A single entry per CDR3 protein holds the most common genes and DNA from its merged rows. TCRdb assigned the V and J calls; the authors' analysis was not used. The sample table lists about 120,000 distinct CDR3 sequences, approximately 13% of them with a count of one. The ten top clones hold approximately 2.6% of the sample.

On this clonotype itself: Its antigen specificity is not known. Per-base quality was not reported, and no clone a single base away is much larger than it.

The label giving this sample's time point can be read as: pre-sensitization, week 0. The treatment or condition label, as the study defines it: therapeutic diphenylcyclopropenone sensitization with weekly scalp DPC. Blood at each patch-test visit was drawn before the patch test was applied. Patients were eligible if aged 18 to 70, diagnosed with alopecia and judged suitable for DPC therapy, and pregnant patients were excluded. Total RNA was isolated from unfractionated whole blood collected in Tempus Blood RNA tubes. The cysteine opens and the phenylalanine closes a CDR3 of 14 amino acids. The only DNA kept is the CDR3, 42 bases in frame from the first base. CDR1 and CDR2, looked up from the germline V gene, are MNHEY and SVGEGT. V and J are trimmed by 0 bases and 6 bases, and the gene matches miss 1 base of the junction.

The chain is assembled from TRBV6-2 or TRBV6-3 and TRBJ2-7; 11 of the junction bases match TRBD2. This TCR was recovered from a woman aged 18-30 years with alopecia areata. Some clones in this sample may be carry-over from other donors' samples. Sequencing was performed on whole blood, taken in connection with sensitization to the hapten diphenylcyclopropenone (DPC). The DNA reads as follows: TGTGCCAGCAGTTACTCGCTAGCGGGGGGCGAGCAGTACTTC. It encodes CASSYSLAGGEQYF.